The rows below give T cell receptor beta chains drawn from one sample of a study of OX40 agonist ivuxolimab in advanced cancers. Clones were read by immunoSEQ multiplex PCR, and TCRdb kept only the in-frame ones, dropping some. The table includes roughly 45,000 clones, 60% to 80% detected once. The starting material was CD4+ or CD8+ T cells sorted from blood, obtained in a trial of the OX40 agonist ivuxolimab. The receptors stem from an adult with an advanced solid tumor such as melanoma, head and neck, liver or kidney cancer. The CDR3 runs from the conserved cysteine through the conserved F or W. Fields, in order: V gene, clone size, J gene, CDR3 length, D gene, CDR3 protein, CDR3 DNA. A D gene is named only where the DNA matches it firmly. For some rows the clone size is stated as once, few or many, or as a class when expanded; others skip it.

>TRBV4-3|NA|TRBJ2-1|15|NA
CASSQDGSRYNEQFF
TGCGCCAGCAGCCAAGATGGTAGCAGGTACAATGAGCAGTTCTTC
>TRBV6-4|NA|TRBJ1-3|13|NA
CASSQDSGNTIYF
TGTGCCAGCAGCCAAGACTCTGGAAACACCATATATTTT
>TRBV4-1|NA|TRBJ2-7|16|TRBD2
CASSPSGRALGREQYF
TGCGCCAGCAGCCCAAGCGGGAGGGCCTTGGGGAGGGAGCAGTACTTC
>TRBV15|NA|TRBJ2-7|16|TRBD1
CATSRAGTGGPYEQYF
TGTGCCACCAGCAGGGCCGGGACAGGGGGGCCCTACGAGCAGTACTTC
>TRBV14|few|TRBJ2-1|16|TRBD1
CASSQEPGQGDNEQFF
TGTGCCAGCAGCCAAGAGCCAGGACAGGGTGATAATGAGCAGTTCTTC
>TRBV7-9|few|TRBJ1-5|15|NA
CASSFLGGVGQPQHF
TGTGCCAGCAGCTTCCTAGGGGGTGTCGGTCAGCCCCAGCATTTT
>TRBV30|few|TRBJ2-3|12|TRBD2
CAWKTSGYTQYF
TGTGCCTGGAAGACTAGCGGATATACGCAGTATTTT
>TRBV4-3|NA|TRBJ2-1|13|TRBD2
CASSQDTAGVPFF
TGCGCCAGCAGCCAAGACACAGCGGGAGTACCGTTCTTC
>TRBV11-2|NA|TRBJ2-1|15|TRBD1
CASSDGQGALLEQFF
TGTGCCAGCAGCGACGGACAGGGGGCTTTGTTGGAGCAGTTCTTC
>TRBV7-7|NA|TRBJ2-3|15|TRBD2
CASSRTSAYTDTQYF
TGTGCCAGCAGCCGGACTAGCGCCTACACAGATACGCAGTATTTT
>TRBV4-1|NA|TRBJ2-7|14|TRBD2
CASSPLAGGNEQYF
TGCGCCTCGTCGCCCTTAGCGGGAGGGAACGAGCAGTACTTC
>TRBV7-8|few|TRBJ2-7|11|NA
CASSLGNEQYF
TGTGCCAGCAGCTTAGGGAACGAGCAGTACTTC
>TRBV19|NA|TRBJ1-1|13|NA
CASKQGPNTEAFF
TGTGCCAGTAAGCAGGGGCCGAACACTGAAGCTTTCTTT
>TRBV5-1|NA|TRBJ1-1|12|NA
CASSLAGSEAFF
TGCGCCAGCAGCTTGGCCGGAAGTGAAGCTTTCTTT
>TRBV4-3|NA|TRBJ1-4|16|NA
CASSQDEQGLDEKLFF
TGCGCCAGCAGCCAAGATGAACAGGGTTTAGATGAAAAACTGTTTTTT
>TRBV30|once|TRBJ1-3|13|NA
CAWGRPSGNTIYF
TGTGCCTGGGGACGGCCCTCTGGAAACACCATATATTTT
>TRBV19|few|TRBJ1-5|16|TRBD1
CASSIGTGGGYQPQHF
TGTGCCAGTAGTATAGGGACAGGGGGTGGGTATCAGCCCCAGCATTTT
>TRBV7-9|NA|TRBJ2-1|13|NA
CASSPGPSNEQFF
TGTGCCAGCAGCCCGGGCCCTAGCAATGAGCAGTTCTTC
>TRBV19|NA|TRBJ1-1|13|TRBD1
CASSINTGGRAFF
TGTGCCAGTAGTATTAATACAGGGGGAAGAGCTTTCTTT
>TRBV11-2|few|TRBJ2-3|16|TRBD2
CASSLVWGAGGDTQYF
TGTGCCAGCAGCTTAGTCTGGGGGGCGGGAGGTGATACGCAGTATTTT
>TRBV5-4|once|TRBJ2-7|17|NA
CASSSGGRTLASDEQYF
TGTGCCAGCAGCTCGGGGGGCCGGACTTTGGCTAGCGACGAGCAGTACTTC
>TRBV11-2|NA|TRBJ2-7|15|NA
CASSLTPMGAYEQYF
TGTGCCAGCAGCTTAACGCCGATGGGGGCCTACGAGCAGTACTTC
>TRBV5-6|NA|TRBJ1-2|13|NA
CASSLRAEYGYTF
TGTGCCAGCAGCTTGCGTGCGGAGTATGGCTACACCTTC
>TRBV2|NA|TRBJ2-7|12|NA
CASGSVSYEQYF
TGTGCCAGCGGCAGCGTCTCCTACGAGCAGTACTTC
>TRBV29-1|few|TRBJ1-2|13|TRBD1
CSVEDRLTDGYTF
TGCAGCGTTGAGGACAGGTTAACGGATGGCTACACCTTC
>TRBV7-9|NA|TRBJ2-3|17|TRBD1
CASSFRTGQGRTDTQYF
TGTGCCAGCAGCTTTCGGACTGGACAGGGGCGCACAGATACGCAGTATTTT
>TRBV7-8|NA|TRBJ2-1|15|TRBD2
CASSLGESSGNEQFF
TGTGCCAGCAGCTTAGGGGAATCTAGCGGGAATGAGCAGTTCTTC
>TRBV29-1|few|TRBJ2-2|14|NA
CSARKDWNTGELFF
TGCAGCGCGCGAAAGGACTGGAACACCGGGGAGCTGTTTTTT
>TRBV11-2|NA|TRBJ2-3|14|TRBD1
CASWDRASTDTQYF
TGTGCCAGCTGGGACAGGGCGAGCACAGATACGCAGTATTTT
>TRBV11-3|few|TRBJ2-5|13|TRBD2
CASSRTSQETQYF
TGTGCCAGCAGCCGGACTAGCCAAGAGACCCAGTACTTC
>TRBV10-3|NA|TRBJ2-7|23|TRBD2
CAIHGTGVKTSGSDPVTPYEQYF
TGTGCCATCCATGGGACAGGGGTTAAGACTAGCGGGAGTGATCCTGTGACGCCCTACGAGCAGTACTTC